A selection of T cell receptor beta chains follows, all from one sample in a study of T cell responses to AZD1222 COVID-19 vaccine. TCRdb's copy holds only in-frame clones and misses some; the assay was immunoSEQ multiplex PCR. This table has 160,000 or so clones, about 90% appearing once. The source material was peripheral blood, sampled 28 days after the second dose of the MenACWY control vaccine. The receptors originated from an adult who received the MenACWY meningococcal vaccine as a control. Both conserved end residues are part of each CDR3. A D gene is named only where the DNA matches it firmly. Not every row has a clone size; where given, it reads once, few, many or a size class.

v_call	clone_size	d_call	cdr3_length	j_call	cdr3_aa	cdr3_nt
TRBV9	few	.	12	TRBJ2-2	CASQGNTGELFF	TGTGCCAGTCAGGGTAACACCGGGGAGCTGTTTTTT
TRBV5-4	few	.	17	TRBJ2-6	CASSRQQTRSGANVLTF	TGTGCCAGCAGTCGACAGCAAACCCGCAGTGGGGCCAACGTCCTGACTTTC
TRBV7-9	.	.	16	TRBJ1-1	CASSLDSGQGNTEAFF	TGTGCCAGCAGCTTAGATTCGGGGCAGGGGAACACTGAAGCTTTCTTT
TRBV3-1/TRBV3-2	.	.	14	TRBJ2-1	CASSQEGAYNEQFF	TGTGCCAGCAGCCAAGAAGGGGCGTACAATGAGCAGTTCTTC
TRBV6-6	.	.	16	TRBJ2-2	CASSYLGEWDTGELFF	TGTGCCAGCAGTTACTTAGGGGAGTGGGACACCGGGGAGCTGTTTTTT
TRBV6-5	once	TRBD2	14	TRBJ2-7	CASTNSGRFNEQYF	TGTGCCAGCACCAATAGCGGGAGGTTCAACGAGCAGTACTTC
TRBV28	.	TRBD1	14	TRBJ2-7	CASSSGTGLYEQYF	TGTGCCAGCAGTTCCGGGACAGGGCTTTACGAGCAGTACTTC
TRBV16	.	.	16	TRBJ2-7	CASSQFVRTATYEQYF	TGTGCCAGCAGCCAATTTGTCAGGACCGCAACCTACGAGCAGTACTTC
TRBV7-2	.	.	16	TRBJ2-2	CASSLVDLRVTGELFF	TGTGCCAGCAGCTTAGTGGACCTTAGGGTAACAGGGGAGCTGTTTTTT
TRBV6-6	.	.	14	TRBJ1-3	CASSSDLSGNTIYF	TGTGCCAGCAGTTCTGATCTCTCTGGAAACACCATATATTTT
TRBV11-3	.	.	14	TRBJ2-7	CASSLSRLSYEQYF	TGTGCCAGCAGCTTATCCAGACTTTCCTACGAGCAGTACTTC
TRBV19	.	.	14	TRBJ1-6	CASSDSRYNSPLHF	TGTGCCAGTAGCGACAGTCGGTATAATTCACCCCTCCACTTT
TRBV10-1	.	.	16	TRBJ2-3	CASGRGPGSAEDTQYF	TGCGCCAGCGGCCGAGGGCCAGGGTCAGCCGAAGATACGCAGTATTTT
TRBV5-4	.	.	13	TRBJ1-1	CASSRLPSPEAFF	TGTGCCAGCAGCCGACTCCCGTCACCTGAAGCTTTCTTT
TRBV5-1	.	TRBD1	16	TRBJ1-4	CASSTGQAQANEKLFF	TGCGCCAGCAGCACGGGACAGGCCCAGGCTAATGAAAAACTGTTTTTT
TRBV27	.	.	13	TRBJ2-3	CASSLSWADTQYF	TGTGCCAGCAGTTTAAGTTGGGCAGATACGCAGTATTTT
TRBV7-2	.	.	15	TRBJ2-7	CASSLAGDRANEQYF	TGTGCCAGCAGCTTAGCCGGGGATCGGGCTAACGAGCAGTACTTC
TRBV11-2	.	.	13	TRBJ1-2	CASSLGVDYGYTF	TGTGCCAGCAGCTTAGGGGTCGACTATGGCTACACCTTC
TRBV12-3/TRBV12-4	.	.	12	TRBJ2-1	CASSPFINEQFF	TGTGCCAGCAGTCCCTTTATAAATGAGCAGTTCTTC
TRBV27	.	TRBD1	19	TRBJ1-2	CASRRGPKTGRTFSYGYTF	TGTGCCAGCAGACGTGGTCCGAAGACAGGGCGGACTTTCTCCTATGGCTACACCTTC
TRBV5-6	.	.	15	TRBJ1-3	CASSRPGTSGNTIYF	TGTGCCAGCAGCCGACCGGGTACTTCTGGAAACACCATATATTTT
TRBV28	.	.	13	TRBJ2-3	CASPGPGTDTQYF	TGTGCCAGCCCAGGGCCGGGCACAGATACGCAGTATTTT
TRBV19	.	.	15	TRBJ1-2	CASSVRVQGQYGYTF	TGTGCCAGTAGTGTCCGCGTTCAGGGTCAGTATGGCTACACCTTC
TRBV18	once	.	18	TRBJ2-1	CASSPPGGGESAYNEQFF	TGTGCCAGCTCACCACCGGGCGGTGGAGAGAGCGCCTACAATGAGCAGTTCTTC
TRBV10-3	.	.	17	TRBJ1-5	CAISGGGGFGSNQPQHF	TGTGCCATCAGTGGGGGGGGAGGGTTCGGTAGCAATCAGCCCCAGCATTTT
TRBV27	.	.	14	TRBJ2-7	CASSLLGGVREQYF	TGTGCCAGCAGTCTTTTAGGGGGGGTGAGGGAGCAGTACTTC
TRBV19	few	.	17	TRBJ1-6	CASRTVSGGTYNSPLHF	TGTGCCAGTAGGACGGTCTCCGGAGGGACCTATAATTCACCCCTCCACTTT
TRBV5-1	.	.	13	TRBJ1-2	CASSPGIGYGYTF	TGCGCCAGCAGCCCCGGGATCGGGTATGGCTACACCTTC